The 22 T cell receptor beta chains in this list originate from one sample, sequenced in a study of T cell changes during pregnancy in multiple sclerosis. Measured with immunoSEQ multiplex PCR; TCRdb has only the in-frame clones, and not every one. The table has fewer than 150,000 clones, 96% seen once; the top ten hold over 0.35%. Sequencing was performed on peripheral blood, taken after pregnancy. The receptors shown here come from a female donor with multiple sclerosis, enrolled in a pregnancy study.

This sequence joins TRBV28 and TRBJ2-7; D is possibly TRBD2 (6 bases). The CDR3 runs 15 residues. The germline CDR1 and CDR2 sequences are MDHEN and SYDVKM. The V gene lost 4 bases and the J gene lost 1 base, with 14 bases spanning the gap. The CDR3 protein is CASSWRGPESYEQYF. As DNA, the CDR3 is TGTGCCAGCAGTTGGAGGGGACCCGAATCCTACGAGCAGTACTTC.

CDR3 protein: CASSVEGTSGREDEQFF. The CDR3 DNA reads TGTGCCAGCAGCGTAGAAGGGACTAGCGGGAGGGAAGATGAGCAGTTCTTC. The chain combines TRBV9 with TRBJ2-1; 16 nucleotides line up with TRBD2. V lost 0 bases to trimming and J lost 8 bases; unmatched junction nucleotides: 5. Germline assignment: CDR1 SGDLS and CDR2 YYNGEE. This CDR3 region has 17 residues. The whole variable domain, remainder taken from reference TRBV9 and TRBJ2-1, is DSGVTQTPKHLITATGQRVTLRCSPRSGDLSVYWYQQSLDQGLQFLIQYYNGEERAKGNILERFSAQQFPDLHSELNLSSLELGDSALYFCASSVEGTSGREDEQFFGPGTRLTVL.

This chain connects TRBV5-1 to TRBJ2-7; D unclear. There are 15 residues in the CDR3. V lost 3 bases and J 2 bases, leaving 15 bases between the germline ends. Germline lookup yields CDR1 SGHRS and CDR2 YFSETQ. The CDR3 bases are TGCGCCAGCAGCTCCCCGAGGTTTGGAGCCTACGAGCAGTACTTC. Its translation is CASSSPRFGAYEQYF.

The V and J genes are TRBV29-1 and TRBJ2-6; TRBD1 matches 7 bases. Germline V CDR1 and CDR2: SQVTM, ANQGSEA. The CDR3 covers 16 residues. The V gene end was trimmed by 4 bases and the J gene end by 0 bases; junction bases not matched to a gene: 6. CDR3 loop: CSVGGQHASGANVLTF. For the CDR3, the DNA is TGCAGCGTTGGGGGACAGCACGCCTCTGGGGCCAACGTCCTGACTTTC.

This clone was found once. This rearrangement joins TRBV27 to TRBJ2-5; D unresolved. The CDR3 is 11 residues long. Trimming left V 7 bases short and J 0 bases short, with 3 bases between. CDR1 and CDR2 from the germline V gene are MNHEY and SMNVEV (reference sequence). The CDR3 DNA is TGTGCCAGCACCTACCAAGAGACCCAGTACTTC. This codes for CASTYQETQYF.

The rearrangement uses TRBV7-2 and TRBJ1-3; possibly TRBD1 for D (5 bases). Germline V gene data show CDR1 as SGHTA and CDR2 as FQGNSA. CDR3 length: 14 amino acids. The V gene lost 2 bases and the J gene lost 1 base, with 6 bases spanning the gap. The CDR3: CASSLRGSGNTIYF. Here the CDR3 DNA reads TGTGCCAGCAGCTTACGGGGGTCTGGAAACACCATATATTTT.

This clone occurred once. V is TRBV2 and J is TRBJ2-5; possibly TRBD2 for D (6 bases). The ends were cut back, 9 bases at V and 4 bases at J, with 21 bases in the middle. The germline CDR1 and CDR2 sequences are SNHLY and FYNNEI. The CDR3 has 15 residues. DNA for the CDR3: TGTGCCAGAAAAAGGGACGGCTCCGGGGGAGAGACCCAGTACTTC. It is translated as CARKRDGSGGETQYF.

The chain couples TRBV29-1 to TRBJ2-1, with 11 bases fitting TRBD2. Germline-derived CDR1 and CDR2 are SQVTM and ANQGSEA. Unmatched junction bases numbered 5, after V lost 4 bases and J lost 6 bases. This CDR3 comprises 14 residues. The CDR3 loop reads CSVGGTSGSNEQFF. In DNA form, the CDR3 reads TGCAGCGTTGGCGGGACTAGCGGCTCCAATGAGCAGTTCTTC.

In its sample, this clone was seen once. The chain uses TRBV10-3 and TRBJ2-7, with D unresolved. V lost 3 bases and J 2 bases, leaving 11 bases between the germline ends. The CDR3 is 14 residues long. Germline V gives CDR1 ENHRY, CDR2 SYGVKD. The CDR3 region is CAISDVLVTYEQYF. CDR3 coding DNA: TGTGCCATCAGTGACGTGCTAGTCACCTACGAGCAGTACTTC.

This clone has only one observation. CDR3 amino acids: CASSPRGDLHNEQFF. The CDR3 nucleotides are TGCGCCAGCAGCCCCCGGGGAGATTTGCACAATGAGCAGTTCTTC. This sequence joins TRBV5-1 and TRBJ2-1; D might be TRBD2 (5 bases). V gave up 4 bases and J gave up 5 bases, with 16 bases separating them. The CDR3 is 15 amino acids. The germline V gene encodes CDR1 SGHRS and CDR2 YFSETQ.

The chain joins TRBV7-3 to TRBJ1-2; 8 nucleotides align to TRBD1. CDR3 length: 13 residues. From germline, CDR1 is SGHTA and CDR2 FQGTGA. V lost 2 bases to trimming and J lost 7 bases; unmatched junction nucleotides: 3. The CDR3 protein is CASSLSGGFGYTF. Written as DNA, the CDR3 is TGTGCCAGCAGCTTATCAGGGGGCTTTGGCTACACCTTC.

This CDR3 reads CASSLWGGSSSYEQYF. CDR3 sequence (DNA): TGTGCCAGCAGTTTATGGGGGGGTTCCAGCTCCTACGAGCAGTACTTC. This chain joins TRBV27 and TRBJ2-7, with 7 positions matching TRBD2. The CDR3 totals 16 residues. Trimming cost V 1 base and J 0 bases; bases outside gene matches: 6. CDR1 is MNHEY and CDR2 is SMNVEV in the germline V gene (reference sequence).

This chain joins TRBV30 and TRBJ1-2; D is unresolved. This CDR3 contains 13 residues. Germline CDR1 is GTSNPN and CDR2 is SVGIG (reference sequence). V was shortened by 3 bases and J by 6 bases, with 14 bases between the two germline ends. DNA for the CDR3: TGTGCCTGGAGCGCCGGAGATTCCAATGGCTACACCTTC. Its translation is CAWSAGDSNGYTF.

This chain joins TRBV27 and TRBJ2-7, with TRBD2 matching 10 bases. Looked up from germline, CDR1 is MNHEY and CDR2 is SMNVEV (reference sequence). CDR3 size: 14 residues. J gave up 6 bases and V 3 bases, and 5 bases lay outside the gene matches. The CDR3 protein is CASSLSGRAFEQYF. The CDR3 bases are TGTGCCAGCAGTTTGAGCGGGAGGGCTTTCGAGCAGTACTTC.

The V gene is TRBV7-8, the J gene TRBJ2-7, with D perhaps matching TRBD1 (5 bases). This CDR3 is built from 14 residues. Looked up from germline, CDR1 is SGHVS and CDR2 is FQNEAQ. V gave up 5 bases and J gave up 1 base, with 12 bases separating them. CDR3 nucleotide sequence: TGTGCCAGCAGCCCGTGGGGCGATTCCTACGAGCAGTACTTC. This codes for CASSPWGDSYEQYF.

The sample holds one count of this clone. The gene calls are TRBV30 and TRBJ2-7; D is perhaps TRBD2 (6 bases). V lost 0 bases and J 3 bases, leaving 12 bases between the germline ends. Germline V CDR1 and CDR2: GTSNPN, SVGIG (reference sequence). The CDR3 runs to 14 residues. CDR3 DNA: TGTGCCTGGAGTGTCGGGGGATATGGCTACGAGCAGTACTTC. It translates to CAWSVGGYGYEQYF.

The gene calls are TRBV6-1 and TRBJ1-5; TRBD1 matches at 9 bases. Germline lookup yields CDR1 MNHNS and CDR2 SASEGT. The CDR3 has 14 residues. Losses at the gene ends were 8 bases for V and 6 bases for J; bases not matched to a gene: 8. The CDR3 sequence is CASGRTGDFQPQHF. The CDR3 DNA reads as TGTGCCAGCGGCCGGACAGGGGATTTTCAGCCCCAGCATTTT.

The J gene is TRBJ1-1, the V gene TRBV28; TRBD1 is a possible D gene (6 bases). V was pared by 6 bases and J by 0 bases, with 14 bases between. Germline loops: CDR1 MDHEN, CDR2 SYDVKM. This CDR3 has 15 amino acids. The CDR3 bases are TGTGCCAGCAGAAACAGGGTACCCCTGAACACTGAAGCTTTCTTT. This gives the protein CASRNRVPLNTEAFF.

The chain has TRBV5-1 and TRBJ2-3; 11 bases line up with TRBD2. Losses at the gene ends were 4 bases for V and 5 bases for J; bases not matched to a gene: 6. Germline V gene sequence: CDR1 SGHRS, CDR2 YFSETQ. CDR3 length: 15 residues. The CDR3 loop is CASSPGLAVEDTQYF. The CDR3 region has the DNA TGCGCCAGCAGCCCGGGACTAGCGGTGGAAGATACGCAGTATTTT.

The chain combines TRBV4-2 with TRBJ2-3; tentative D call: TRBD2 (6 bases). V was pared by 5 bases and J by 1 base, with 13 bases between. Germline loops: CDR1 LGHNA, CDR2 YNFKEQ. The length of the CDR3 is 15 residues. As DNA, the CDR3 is TGTGCCAGCAGCTCGTCGGGAGAGGGCACAGATACGCAGTATTTT. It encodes CASSSSGEGTDTQYF.

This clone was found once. CDR3 DNA sequence: TGTGCCAGCTCACCACGGGACAGGGTTTTAGATACGCAGTATTTT. This encodes CASSPRDRVLDTQYF. The chain is built from TRBV18 and TRBJ2-3, with 9 bases that match TRBD1. Trimming cost V 1 base and J 5 bases; bases outside gene matches: 4. Germline CDR1 and CDR2: KGHSH and LQKENI. This CDR3 has 15 amino acids.

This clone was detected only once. CDR3 sequence: CASSVETGVYGYTF. DNA for the CDR3: TGTGCCAGCAGTGTGGAGACAGGGGTTTATGGCTACACCTTC. The rearrangement joins TRBV2 to TRBJ1-2; 8 bases align to TRBD1. V shed 4 bases and J 5 bases; nucleotides not matched to a gene: 6. Germline V lookup: CDR1 SNHLY, CDR2 FYNNEI. The CDR3 consists of 14 residues.